Listed here are 3 T cell receptor beta chains from one sample, sequenced in a study of control samples from healthy donors and cancer patients. TCRdb's copy holds only in-frame clones and misses some; the assay was immunoSEQ multiplex PCR. The sample has tens of thousands of clones, around nine tenths seen once. Sequencing was carried out using PBMCs. The receptors shown here come from a middle-aged woman with lung cancer.

DNA for the CDR3: TGTGCCAGCAGCCAATTCTCCGGGGGGATTCCCTACGAGCAGTACTTC. Its protein is CASSQFSGGIPYEQYF. The rearrangement links TRBV3-1 (or the pseudogene TRBV3-2) to TRBJ2-7, with 7 bases that match TRBD2. Trimming at V came to 2 bases and at J to 2 bases, leaving 9 bases not matched to a gene. In germline, CDR1 is LGHDT, CDR2 YNNKEL (reference sequence). There are 16 residues in the CDR3.

The rearrangement links TRBV5-1 to TRBJ1-2; 10 bases are shared with TRBD1. The V gene end was trimmed by 4 bases and the J gene end by 7 bases; junction bases not matched to a gene: 4. CDR3 size: 13 residues. CDR1 is SGHRS and CDR2 is YFSETQ in the germline V gene. Written as DNA, the CDR3 is TGCGCCAGCAGCACAGGGACAGGGGCTGGCTACACCTTC. Protein sequence: CASSTGTGAGYTF.

The gene calls are TRBV4-1 and TRBJ2-7; D unclear. Between the trimmed V and J ends, which lost 0 bases and 0 bases, there was a span of 9 bases. This CDR3 has 15 residues. Germline values: CDR1 MGHRA, CDR2 YSYEKL. CDR3 nucleotides: TGCGCCAGCAGCCAAGACAGCATAAGCTCCTACGAGCAGTACTTC. Protein product: CASSQDSISSYEQYF.